The rows below give T cell receptor beta chains drawn from one sample of a study of human T cells and chemical hapten exposure. TCRdb analysed the RACE reads with MiXCR anew, one entry per CDR3 protein. The sample holds over 55,000 distinct CDR3 sequences, around 12% seen once. The sequencing used whole blood, collected in connection with sensitization to the hapten diphenylcyclopropenone (DPC). These receptors all come from a man aged 30 to 45 with alopecia areata. Some clones in this sample may be carry-over from other donors' samples. Both conserved end residues are part of each CDR3. The D gene is left open where the match is weak. Clone size is shown for a subset of rows, as once, few, many or a class of expanded clone.

clone_size	v_call	j_call	d_call	cdr3_nt	cdr3_aa
-	TRBV12-3/TRBV12-4	TRBJ1-5	-	TGTGCCAGCAGTCCCACCGGGGGCGGCAATCAGCCCCAGCATTTT	CASSPTGGGNQPQHF
-	TRBV18	TRBJ1-2	TRBD1	TGTGCCAGCTCACTCACGGGACAGGGGAACTATGGCTACACCTTC	CASSLTGQGNYGYTF
medium-sized	TRBV11-2	TRBJ2-1	TRBD1	TGTGCCAGCAGCTTAGAGCCGGGACAGGGACCCAGTGAGCAGTTCTTC	CASSLEPGQGPSEQFF
many	TRBV3-1	TRBJ2-3	TRBD1	TGTGCCATCGGACAGGGAGGCACAGATACGCAGTATTTT	CAIGQGGTDTQYF
few	TRBV4-3	TRBJ2-7	-	TGCGCCAGCAGCCAAAGTTCGGGACTCATTTACGAGCAGTACTTC	CASSQSSGLIYEQYF
few	TRBV29-1	TRBJ1-1	-	TGCAGCGCTAATTACCTCCTTAACACTGAAGCTTTCTTT	CSANYLLNTEAFF
many	TRBV20-1	TRBJ1-6	-	TGCAGTGCTAGAGTTATTGAGGGCGGAAATTCACCCCTCCACTTT	CSARVIEGGNSPLHF
-	TRBV3-1	TRBJ1-6	-	TGTGCCAGCAGCCAAGTACCCACTGCGAGCTCCTATAATTCACCCCTCCACTTT	CASSQVPTASSYNSPLHF
few	TRBV6-4	TRBJ2-2	TRBD1	TGTGCCAGCAGGATGGACAGGGGGACCGGGGAGCTGTTTTTT	CASRMDRGTGELFF
-	TRBV7-2	TRBJ2-7	TRBD2	TGTGCCAGCAGCTTTAGCGGGGGGCCCCTTTCAGGGTCCTACGAGCAGTACTTC	CASSFSGGPLSGSYEQYF
few	TRBV9	TRBJ1-2	-	TGTGCCAGCAGCGTAGCCAGTAACTATGGCTACACCTTC	CASSVASNYGYTF
few	TRBV7-3	TRBJ1-1	-	TGTGCCAGCAGCGGAGGAGGGACTGAAGCTTTCTTT	CASSGGGTEAFF
many	TRBV4-3	TRBJ1-5	-	TGCGCCAGCAGCCAAGACATGGAGGGACCCCAGCATTTT	CASSQDMEGPQHF
few	TRBV18	TRBJ1-5	-	TGTGCCAGCTCACCGGGGGCTTTAAATCAGCCCCAGCATTTT	CASSPGALNQPQHF
few	TRBV29-1	TRBJ1-2	-	TGCAGCGTGCTCCGGGACATGCGATATGGCTACACCTTC	CSVLRDMRYGYTF
few	TRBV12-3/TRBV12-4	TRBJ2-1	TRBD2	TGTGCCAGCAGTTTATCCCCGCGCGGGGGGGCCAATGAGCAGTTCTTC	CASSLSPRGGANEQFF
-	TRBV7-9	TRBJ2-5	-	TGTGCCAGCAGCTCAACATTTCAAGAGACCCAGTACTTC	CASSSTFQETQYF
-	TRBV7-3	TRBJ2-5	-	TGTGCCAGCAGCTCCACGGGGTTGGGAGAGACCCAGTACTTC	CASSSTGLGETQYF
-	TRBV28	TRBJ1-1	TRBD1	TGTGCCAGCAGTTCATGGACAGGACAAATGAACACTGAAGCTTTCTTT	CASSSWTGQMNTEAFF
-	TRBV29-1	TRBJ2-5	-	TGCAGCGTTGAAGTCGGGGGAGAGACCCAGTACTTC	CSVEVGGETQYF
few	TRBV7-8	TRBJ2-7	-	TGTGCCAGCAGCTTTCGGTGGGACCCTTACGAGCAGTACTTC	CASSFRWDPYEQYF
-	TRBV12-3/TRBV12-4	TRBJ1-1	-	TGTGCCAGCAGCGGAATGGGGGCGGCCACTGAAGCTTTCTTT	CASSGMGAATEAFF
-	TRBV5-6	TRBJ2-7	-	TGTGCCAGCAGCTTGGCCGTACAGGAGGAGCAGTACTTC	CASSLAVQEEQYF
many	TRBV18	TRBJ1-1	TRBD1	TGTGCCAGCTCCGGACAGGGGGCGGAAGCTTTCTTT	CASSGQGAEAFF
few	TRBV15	TRBJ1-2	-	TGTGCCACCAGCAGAGATATCGGAGCAAACTATGGCTACACCTTC	CATSRDIGANYGYTF
few	TRBV9	TRBJ1-5	TRBD1	TGTGCCAGCAGCGTGGGACAGGGGGGCAATCAGCCCCAGCATTTT	CASSVGQGGNQPQHF
many	TRBV4-3	TRBJ2-1	-	TGCGCCAGCAGCCAAGGTCCAGGAGGGGATGAGCAGTTCTTC	CASSQGPGGDEQFF
-	TRBV3-1	TRBJ1-2	-	TGTGCCAGCAGCCAACAGGGCCCCTATGGCTACACCTTC	CASSQQGPYGYTF
-	TRBV7-2	TRBJ1-2	-	TGTGCCAGCAGCCGCCAATATAAAAACCAGTATGGCTACACCTTC	CASSRQYKNQYGYTF
many	TRBV4-2	TRBJ1-3	-	TGTGCCAGCAGCCAAGAACAGCCAGGGAGAGGAAACACCATATATTTT	CASSQEQPGRGNTIYF
few	TRBV5-1	TRBJ2-5	TRBD1	TGCGCCAGCAGCACCCAACAGGGGGAGACCCAGTACTTC	CASSTQQGETQYF
-	TRBV11-2	TRBJ1-2	-	TGTGCCAGCAGCCCCACCGGGGGACCCCTTGGCTACACCTTC	CASSPTGGPLGYTF
-	TRBV27	TRBJ1-1	-	TGTGCCGTAACTCCCGGGGGGGGCGGCACTGAAGCTTTCTTT	CAVTPGGGGTEAFF
-	TRBV6-5	TRBJ2-3	-	TGTGCCAGCAGTACCACAGTACCAGATACGCAGTATTTT	CASSTTVPDTQYF
few	TRBV20-1	TRBJ1-2	-	TGCAGTGCCATTCTGAGGGACGGTTTTAATAGTGGCTACACCTTC	CSAILRDGFNSGYTF
few	TRBV15	TRBJ2-7	-	TGTGTCACCAGCAGAGATCGAGGAGGCTACGAGCAGTACTTC	CVTSRDRGGYEQYF
-	TRBV7-2	TRBJ2-1	-	TGTGCCAGCAGCTTAGGTGCCTACAATGAGCAGTTCTTC	CASSLGAYNEQFF
-	TRBV28	TRBJ2-7	-	TGTGCCAGCAGCCGGGACTTATCCTACGAGCAGTACTTC	CASSRDLSYEQYF
few	TRBV4-2	TRBJ2-7	TRBD1	TGTGCCAGCAGCCAAGATTCGAGGTGGGCAAGAGGACAGGGGGCTCTTTACGAGCAGTACTTC	CASSQDSRWARGQGALYEQYF
few	TRBV12-3/TRBV12-4	TRBJ1-2	-	TGTGCCAGCAGTTTTGGCAGGGGAAATGATGGCTACACCTTC	CASSFGRGNDGYTF
-	TRBV7-3	TRBJ2-1	-	TGTGCCAGCAGCTTCTCCAAGAATGTACCACTGAGGGACAATGAGCAGTTCTTC	CASSFSKNVPLRDNEQFF
few	TRBV28	TRBJ2-5	-	TGTGCCAGCAGCCCATCCACCACTTGGGAGACCCAGTACTTC	CASSPSTTWETQYF
-	TRBV12-3/TRBV12-4	TRBJ1-2	-	TGTGCCAGCAGTAAACAGCGGGTTGGCGGCTACACCTTC	CASSKQRVGGYTF
-	TRBV7-2	TRBJ2-3	-	TGTGCCAGCAGCTTAGCATCGGGGGGCTCGATAGATACGCAGTATTTT	CASSLASGGSIDTQYF
-	TRBV24-1	TRBJ2-3	-	TGTGCCACCAGTGATTGGGTACCTCCAGGTACGCAGTATTTT	CATSDWVPPGTQYF
-	TRBV28	TRBJ1-6	-	TGTGCCAGCAGTCCTCCCCCGGGGGGCCTCTCACCCCTCCACTTT	CASSPPPGGLSPLHF
-	TRBV29-1	TRBJ2-7	-	TGCAGCGTCGCCGTCCAGCGTTCGACCTACGAGCAGTACTTC	CSVAVQRSTYEQYF
few	TRBV7-3	TRBJ2-3	-	TGTGCCAGCAGCTCCAACAGTAACGCCCCAGATACGCAGTATTTT	CASSSNSNAPDTQYF